This T cell receptor beta chain is drawn from a study of cytomegalovirus exposure and HLA in healthy donors. CDR3 length: 16 residues. The germline V gene encodes CDR1 SGDLS and CDR2 YYNGEE. V was pared by 4 bases and J by 2 bases, with 9 bases of the junction left unmatched. Primers included in the PCR were 60 Vbeta and 13 Jbeta primers. The data were produced by immunoSEQ multiplex PCR, yet TCRdb's version contains in-frame clones alone and is incomplete. The data contain roughly 190,000 clones, around four fifths of them singletons. The source of this sequence is a man aged 40-50 years in good health and CMV-seropositive. Source material: PBMCs. The chain joins TRBV9 to TRBJ2-7, with TRBD1 matching 10 bases. Here the CDR3 DNA reads TGTGCCAGCAGCCCCGGCTCCGGGACAGGGGCCTACGAGCAGTACTTC. Translation: CASSPGSGTGAYEQYF.